Listed below are T cell receptor beta chains from one sample, sequenced in a study of blood T cell repertoires in COVID-19. Generated by immunoSEQ multiplex PCR, the TCRdb table keeps only in-frame clones and is missing some. The sample lists a few hundred thousand clones, around 82% occurring once. Sequencing was performed on peripheral blood. Receptors were obtained from an older woman with acute or convalescent COVID-19. Both conserved end residues are part of each CDR3. A D gene is named only where the DNA matches it firmly. Part of the rows lack a size; the others show once, few, many or a class for expanded clones.

CDR3 length	D gene	V gene	J gene	clone size	CDR3 DNA	CDR3 protein
13	-	TRBV19	TRBJ1-2	-	TGTGCCAGTGCAGACAGACCTGATTATGGCTACACCTTC	CASADRPDYGYTF
13	-	TRBV6-1	TRBJ1-1	-	TGTGCCAGCAGTGAAGCCAGGTTGACTGAAGCTTTCTTT	CASSEARLTEAFF
13	-	TRBV6-5	TRBJ1-2	-	TGTGCCAGCAGTTCCACAGCTAACTATGGCTACACCTTC	CASSSTANYGYTF
14	TRBD1	TRBV29-1	TRBJ1-2	-	TGCAGCGTAAGCCCTGGGACAGGGAATGTCGACTACACCTTC	CSVSPGTGNVDYTF
16	-	TRBV5-1	TRBJ1-6	-	TGCGCCAGCAGCGTCCGATCGAGCTCCTATAATTCACCCCTCCACTTT	CASSVRSSSYNSPLHF
14	-	TRBV5-1	TRBJ1-1	once	TGCGCCAGCAGCTTGGACAGACCGAACACTGAAGCTTTCTTT	CASSLDRPNTEAFF
14	-	TRBV9	TRBJ2-3	-	TGTGCCAGCAGCGTGGTGGCGGTCACAGATACGCAGTATTTT	CASSVVAVTDTQYF
13	TRBD1	TRBV30	TRBJ2-2	-	TGTGCCTGGAGTCCTCAGGGGGCCGGGGAGCTGTTTTTT	CAWSPQGAGELFF
13	-	TRBV7-9	TRBJ1-2	-	TGTGCCAGCAGCTTAGTCGGCGGAACTGGCTACACCTTC	CASSLVGGTGYTF
17	TRBD2	TRBV6-2/TRBV6-3	TRBJ2-1	-	TGTGCCAGCAGTTTATATAGCGGGGGGGCGTCCTACAATGAGCAGTTCTTC	CASSLYSGGASYNEQFF
14	-	TRBV25-1	TRBJ1-4	-	TGTGCCAGCAGTTTGGGGGGACCCAATGAAAAACTGTTTTTT	CASSLGGPNEKLFF
13	-	TRBV6-6	TRBJ1-2	-	TGTGCCAGCAGGTTCACAGCTAACTATGGCTACACCTTC	CASRFTANYGYTF
12	-	TRBV7-8	TRBJ1-2	-	TGTGCCGTTGGGCGGGGGAGCTATGGCTACACCTTC	CAVGRGSYGYTF
13	TRBD2	TRBV5-4	TRBJ2-3	-	TGTGCCAGCAGCCTCACGGGGGGAGATACGCAGTATTTT	CASSLTGGDTQYF
13	-	TRBV7-2	TRBJ1-4	-	TGTGCCAGCAGCCTGGGAGCTCGTGAAAAACTGTTTTTT	CASSLGAREKLFF
13	-	TRBV5-5	TRBJ1-2	-	TGTGCCAGCCTAGGGGGGGCTACCTATGGCTACACCTTC	CASLGGATYGYTF
16	TRBD1	TRBV5-6	TRBJ1-2	-	TGTGCCAGCAGCGGCGGCAGGGGGCGAGCTAACTATGGCTACACCTTC	CASSGGRGRANYGYTF
12	-	TRBV3-1/TRBV3-2	TRBJ2-5	-	TGTGCCAGCAGCAAGAGGGGAGGGACCCAGTACTTC	CASSKRGGTQYF
15	TRBD1	TRBV5-1	TRBJ2-5	few	TGCGCCACCCGAAGGACAGGGGGCACGGAAGAGACCCAGTACTTC	CATRRTGGTEETQYF
15	TRBD1	TRBV4-2	TRBJ1-2	-	TGTGCCAGCAGCCAAGGTTCAGGGGGCGGGTATGGCTACACCTTC	CASSQGSGGGYGYTF
16	TRBD2	TRBV3-1/TRBV3-2	TRBJ2-1	-	TGTGCCAGCAGCCAAAGGACTAGCGCCCTATACAATGAGCAGTTCTTC	CASSQRTSALYNEQFF
12	-	TRBV7-9	TRBJ1-1	-	TGTGCCAGCAGCTTTGGACAGACTGAAGCTTTCTTT	CASSFGQTEAFF
14	-	TRBV19	TRBJ2-1	once	TGTGCCAGTAAGGCAGGGGTGCCCTACAATGAGCAGTTCTTC	CASKAGVPYNEQFF
14	-	TRBV6-2/TRBV6-3	TRBJ2-5	-	TGTGCCAGCAGTTACTCTACGAGCGGACCGGGCCAGTACTTC	CASSYSTSGPGQYF
15	-	TRBV7-9	TRBJ2-3	-	TGTGCCAGCAGCGAAACAGGGGGGGGCACAGATACGCAGTATTTT	CASSETGGGTDTQYF
15	-	TRBV5-5	TRBJ1-2	-	TGTGCCAGCAGCTTTTTTACTTATTCTAACTATGGCTACACCTTC	CASSFFTYSNYGYTF
14	-	TRBV7-9	TRBJ1-5	-	TGTGCCAGCAGCTTAGGAGGGTGGAATCAGCCCCAGCATTTT	CASSLGGWNQPQHF
14	-	TRBV3-1/TRBV3-2	TRBJ2-7	few	TGTGCCAGCAGCCAAGTTGACAGACCCTACGAGCAGTACTTC	CASSQVDRPYEQYF
12	-	TRBV12-3/TRBV12-4	TRBJ2-7	-	TGTGCCAGCAGTTTAGCCTTCTACGAGCAGTACTTC	CASSLAFYEQYF
11	-	TRBV10-3	TRBJ2-5	-	TGTGCCACCCGAAGAGAAGAGACCCAGTACTTC	CATRREETQYF
15	-	TRBV11-3	TRBJ1-2	-	TGTGCCAGCAGCTTTGGGTTGTGGAGGGTCGGTGGCTACACCTTC	CASSFGLWRVGGYTF
14	TRBD1	TRBV6-5	TRBJ1-2	-	TGTGCCAGCAGTTACACCCGGGACAGCTATGGCTACACCTTC	CASSYTRDSYGYTF
15	TRBD2	TRBV13	TRBJ2-1	-	TGTGCCAGCAGCGCCGGGACTAGCGGGGTCAATGAGCAGTTCTTC	CASSAGTSGVNEQFF
13	TRBD1	TRBV2	TRBJ1-2	-	TGTGCCAGCAGTGGGGACAGGTACTATGGCTACACCTTC	CASSGDRYYGYTF
14	TRBD2	TRBV2	TRBJ2-1	-	TGTGCCAGCAGAGCGGGGGGAGGGTACAATGAGCAGTTCTTC	CASRAGGGYNEQFF
16	-	TRBV19	TRBJ1-4	-	TGTGCCAGTAGTATTGCGATGACAGCGAGTAATGAAAAACTGTTTTTT	CASSIAMTASNEKLFF
14	-	TRBV7-9	TRBJ1-6	once	TGTGCCAGCAGCTTAGTTGCAGGGAATTCACCCCTCCACTTT	CASSLVAGNSPLHF
15	TRBD1	TRBV27	TRBJ1-2	-	TGTGCCAGCAGACAGGGGCCTCTCGCCCGTTATGGCTACACCTTC	CASRQGPLARYGYTF
15	TRBD1	TRBV29-1	TRBJ2-7	-	TGCAGCGTTCTCTTCTTACCGGGACAGCGTTCCGAGCAGTACTTC	CSVLFLPGQRSEQYF
14	-	TRBV3-1/TRBV3-2	TRBJ1-2	few	TGTGCCAGCAGCCAAGGGGAGGGCGTCTATGGCTACACCTTC	CASSQGEGVYGYTF
15	-	TRBV7-2	TRBJ2-3	-	TGTGCCAGCAGCCTACTACGCGCCCTCACAGATACGCAGTATTTT	CASSLLRALTDTQYF
11	-	TRBV30	TRBJ1-2	-	TGTGCCTGGAGCGGTGATTATGGCTACACCTTC	CAWSGDYGYTF
15	-	TRBV3-1/TRBV3-2	TRBJ2-7	once	TGTGCCAGCAGCCGAGGGCAGGGGTTAGCCTACGAGCAGTACTTC	CASSRGQGLAYEQYF
16	TRBD2	TRBV5-6	TRBJ2-1	-	TGTGCCAGCAGCTTATTATCCTCAGCGGGGGGGAATGAGCAGTTCTTC	CASSLLSSAGGNEQFF
14	-	TRBV5-1	TRBJ2-5	once	TGCGCCAGCAGCTCCTCCGGGGAACAAGAGACCCAGTACTTC	CASSSSGEQETQYF
14	TRBD1	TRBV27	TRBJ2-7	-	TGTGCCAGCAGAACAGGGGGATTCGGCTACGAGCAGTACTTC	CASRTGGFGYEQYF
14	-	TRBV9	TRBJ1-2	-	TGTGCCAGCAGCGTAGTAGAAGGGGGAGAGGGCTACACCTTC	CASSVVEGGEGYTF
17	TRBD1	TRBV7-3	TRBJ1-5	-	TGTGCCAGCAGCGCTGACAGGGTGGGATATGGCAATCAGCCCCAGCATTTT	CASSADRVGYGNQPQHF
18	-	TRBV9	TRBJ1-1	-	TGTGCCAGCAGCGGGGGGCTGGGGTCAGGGCTGAGGGACACTGAAGCTTTCTTT	CASSGGLGSGLRDTEAFF
13	-	TRBV6-5	TRBJ1-6	-	TGTGCCAGCTTTGAGGGCAATAATTCACCCCTCCACTTT	CASFEGNNSPLHF
15	TRBD1	TRBV27	TRBJ1-2	-	TGTGCCAGCAGTCCCACAACAGGGGGCGTAACTGGCTACACCTTC	CASSPTTGGVTGYTF